Shown below are 19 T cell receptor beta chains from a single sample sequenced in a study of T cell repertoires in cytomegalovirus infection. These receptors have no identified antigens. In TCRdb, the reads were re-called with MiXCR into one record per CDR3 protein. The data contain a few hundred thousand distinct CDR3 sequences, about 28% of them singletons. The sequenced sample was cultured PBMCs, obtained from culture after CMV antigen stimulation. Receptors were obtained from a human donor in good health (CMV status not recorded). Some clones in this sample may be carry-over from other donors' samples.

This chain uses TRBV7-4 with TRBJ2-7; D is unresolved. V was shortened by 2 bases and J by 3 bases, with 8 bases between the two germline ends. The germline CDR1 and CDR2 sequences are SGHVT and SQSDAQ. The CDR3 totals 13 residues. CDR3 amino acids: CASSLQQSYEQYF. CDR3 sequence (DNA): TGTGCCAGCAGCTTACAACAGAGCTACGAGCAGTACTTC.

In this sample, this clonotype turned up a few times. The CDR3 DNA reads TGCGCCAGCGGGCAGCCGACCCGGGAGACCCAGTACTTC. Its protein product is CASGQPTRETQYF. This chain joins TRBV4-1 and TRBJ2-5, with unresolved D. The germline V gene encodes CDR1 MGHRA and CDR2 YSYEKL. There are 13 residues in the CDR3. With 8 bases removed from V and 5 bases from J, the gap between germline ends came to 15 bases.

CDR3 region: CASSGTPAGETQYF. CDR3 nucleotide sequence: TGTGCCAGCAGCGGAACTCCTGCGGGCGAGACCCAGTACTTC. This chain joins TRBV7-9 and TRBJ2-5; possibly TRBD2 for D (5 bases). CDR3 length: 14 residues. Trimming pared 5 bases from V and 5 bases from J, leaving 15 bases between. Germline V gene sequence: CDR1 SEHNR, CDR2 FQNEAQ (reference sequence).

This chain connects TRBV12-3 or TRBV12-4 to TRBJ1-4; D call uncertain. CDR3 length equals 15 residues. The ends were cut back, 5 bases at V and 3 bases at J, with 13 bases in the middle. The CDR3 is CASSRSGLANEKLFF. In DNA form, the CDR3 reads TGTGCCAGCAGTCGGTCTGGGCTTGCTAATGAAAAACTGTTTTTT.

The gene calls are TRBV6-6 and TRBJ1-5; 8 bases map to TRBD1. This CDR3 region has 16 residues. V gave up 2 bases and J gave up 5 bases; unmatched junction bases: 8. Germline V gene sequence: CDR1 MNHNY, CDR2 SVGAGI (reference sequence). The CDR3 nucleotides are TGTGCCAGCAGTTACCCAACAGGGGGGGGGGATCAGCCCCAGCATTTT. Translating it yields CASSYPTGGGDQPQHF.

The CDR3 nucleotides read TGCAGTGCTAGTCAGGGTACCGGGGAGCTGTTTTTT. It yields the protein CSASQGTGELFF. The V and J genes are TRBV20-1 and TRBJ2-2, with D tentatively TRBD1 (5 bases). Germline CDR1 is DFQATT and CDR2 is SNEGSKA (reference sequence). V was shortened by 3 bases and J by 5 bases, with 7 bases between the two germline ends. This CDR3 region has 12 residues.

V and J are TRBV29-1 and TRBJ1-3; D remains unclear. V gave up 3 bases and J gave up 0 bases, with 6 bases separating them. Germline V gives CDR1 SQVTM, CDR2 ANQGSEA. This CDR3 contains 13 residues. CDR3 region: CSVDSGSGNTIYF. CDR3 DNA sequence: TGCAGCGTTGACTCCGGCTCTGGAAACACCATATATTTT.

This clonotype was counted at least ten times. The rearrangement joins TRBV11-3 to TRBJ1-6, with 9 bases that match TRBD1. The germline V gene has CDR1 SGHNT and CDR2 YENEEA. Germline trimming cut 7 bases from V and 1 base from J; bases unmatched to any gene: 17. This CDR3 is 20 amino acids long. The CDR3 protein is CASTVTGTGIRGSYNSPLHF. The CDR3 DNA reads TGTGCCAGCACCGTAACCGGGACAGGGATAAGAGGGTCCTATAATTCACCCCTCCACTTT.

The sample holds a few counts of this clonotype. The rearrangement links TRBV6-6 to TRBJ2-5; tentatively, D is TRBD1 (5 bases). CDR1 is MNHNY and CDR2 is SVGAGI in the germline V gene (reference sequence). V was pared by 5 bases and J by 4 bases, with 17 bases between. The CDR3 is 15 amino acids. CDR3 residues: CASSLEDTQGETQYF. The DNA for the CDR3 is TGTGCCAGCAGTCTTGAGGACACCCAAGGAGAGACCCAGTACTTC.

The CDR3 bases are TGTGCCAGCAGTTTAGGGGGGCGCCCGAACACTGAAGCTTTCTTT. It translates to CASSLGGRPNTEAFF. J is TRBJ1-1 and V is TRBV28; perhaps TRBD1 as D (6 bases). The ends were cut back, 2 bases at V and 1 base at J, with 11 bases in the middle. The CDR3 consists of 15 residues. Germline CDR1 is MDHEN and CDR2 is SYDVKM.

The chain links TRBV7-8 to TRBJ1-4, with TRBD1 matching over 9 bases. The CDR3 has 14 amino acids. Germline V gene lookup returns CDR1 SGHVS and CDR2 FQNEAQ. Losses at the gene ends were 5 bases for V and 6 bases for J; bases not matched to a gene: 4. CDR3 amino acids: CASSPRDRDEKLFF. The CDR3 coding sequence is TGTGCCAGCAGCCCCCGGGACAGGGATGAAAAACTGTTTTTT.

This clonotype was recorded many times. The chain couples TRBV11-2 to TRBJ2-4, with 7 bases that match TRBD2. Unmatched junction bases numbered 11, after V lost 5 bases and J lost 1 base. CDR3 length: 17 residues. Germline CDR1 reads SGHAT; CDR2 reads FQNNGV. The CDR3 bases are TGTGCCAGCAGCATAGGAACTAGCGTTGTCGCCAAAAACATTCAGTACTTC. Translated: CASSIGTSVVAKNIQYF.

This chain joins TRBV4-2 and TRBJ2-1, with TRBD2 matching 9 bases. Germline-derived CDR1 and CDR2 are LGHNA and YNFKEQ. This CDR3 is 17 amino acids long. Unmatched junction bases numbered 8, after V lost 3 bases and J lost 2 bases. The CDR3 region is CASSQDLAGTTYNEQFF. DNA for the CDR3: TGTGCCAGCAGCCAGGATCTAGCGGGAACTACCTACAATGAGCAGTTCTTC.

This clonotype came up a few times. The gene calls are TRBV4-1 and TRBJ1-5, with 8 bases that match TRBD1. J was trimmed by 8 bases and V by 3 bases; bases with no gene match: 6. The CDR3 totals 14 residues. Looked up from germline, CDR1 is MGHRA and CDR2 is YSYEKL. The CDR3 DNA is TGCGCCAGCAGCCACGGACAGGGTAACAAGCCCCAGCATTTT. This translates into CASSHGQGNKPQHF.

The sample holds one count of this clonotype. The gene calls are TRBV5-4 and TRBJ1-3, with D possibly being TRBD1 (5 bases). There are 16 residues in the CDR3. Germline values: CDR1 SGHNT, CDR2 YYREEE (reference sequence). Trimming took off 3 bases at V and 0 bases at J, with 13 bases between the two ends. CDR3 nucleotides: TGTGCCAGCAGCTCCGGGACTACCTTCTCTGGAAACACCATATATTTT. It yields the protein CASSSGTTFSGNTIYF.

The V gene is TRBV27, the J gene TRBJ2-7, with TRBD1 matching over 7 bases. Germline V lookup: CDR1 MNHEY, CDR2 SMNVEV (reference sequence). Trimming removed 0 bases from V and 1 base from J; junction bases left unmatched: 6. The CDR3 consists of 16 residues. In DNA, the CDR3 is TGTGCCAGCAGTTTATCGCTCGGGACAGAATCCTACGAGCAGTACTTC. Protein product: CASSLSLGTESYEQYF.

V gene TRBV7-4 combines with J gene TRBJ1-1; 8 bases are a match to TRBD1. This CDR3 is 19 amino acids long. Germline lookup yields CDR1 SGHVT and CDR2 SQSDAQ. V lost 5 bases to trimming and J lost 1 base; unmatched junction nucleotides: 18. This chain's CDR3 is CASSLRLLDRENRNTEAFF. CDR3 DNA sequence: TGTGCCAGCAGCCTACGACTCTTGGACAGGGAAAATAGGAACACTGAAGCTTTCTTT. The full variable domain, rest sourced from reference TRBV7-4 and TRBJ1-1, is GAGVSQSPRYKVAKRGRDVALRCDSISGHVTLYWYRQTLGQGSEVLTYSQSDAQRDKSGRPSGRFSAERPERSVSTLKIQRTEQGDSAVYLCASSLRLLDRENRNTEAFFGQGTRLTVV.

At least ten counts were recorded for this clonotype. This rearrangement joins TRBV2 to TRBJ1-5; D is uncertain. The V gene's germline CDR1 is SNHLY and CDR2 FYNNEI. V lost 4 bases, J lost 5 bases, and 6 bases lay in between. The CDR3 loop spans 12 amino acids. The CDR3 reads CASSAVYQPQHF. CDR3 in DNA: TGTGCCAGCAGTGCAGTCTATCAGCCCCAGCATTTT.

Details on this clonotype: Relative to the germline gene, one junction end is altered; a read error may explain this. CDR3 DNA: TGCAGCGCTGAAGGCACAGGGGGGGATGAAAAACTGTTTTTT. It specifies CSAEGTGGDEKLFF. The V and J genes are TRBV29-1 and TRBJ1-4, with TRBD1 matching over 8 bases. The CDR3 covers 14 residues. CDR1 is SQVTM, CDR2 ANQGSEA, per germline.